A selection of T cell receptor beta chains follows, all from one sample in a study of shared clonotypes between healthy human individuals. The repertoire was sequenced with immunoSEQ multiplex PCR; TCRdb's copy has only in-frame clones and lacks some. Seen here are about 480,000 clones, 79% observed once, and the top ten hold 13%. Sequencing was done on a sample of PBMCs. The receptor set was obtained from a woman between 40 and 50 years old in good health. Some clones in this sample may be carry-over from other donors' samples. Both conserved end residues are trimmed from each CDR3. D genes are given only for firm matches.

CDR3: ASSIVPSGSTYNEQF
J: TRBJ2-1
D: TRBD2
V: TRBV19

CDR3: ASSQTSGSYEQY
J: TRBJ2-7
D: TRBD2
V: TRBV11-2

CDR3: ASSPHLLAGVDTQY
J: TRBJ2-3
D: TRBD2
V: TRBV5-6

CDR3: ASSLPRTAKETQY
J: TRBJ2-5
D: -
V: TRBV28

CDR3: ASSIAGLGVGTDTQY
J: TRBJ2-3
D: -
V: TRBV19

CDR3: ASSATPSGRYHGEQF
J: TRBJ2-1
D: TRBD2
V: TRBV5-1

CDR3: ASSPPNKLANTGELF
J: TRBJ2-2
D: -
V: TRBV18

CDR3: ASSQSGSPLH
J: TRBJ1-6
D: -
V: TRBV4-2

CDR3: ASSRGFGVGTDTQY
J: TRBJ2-3
D: -
V: TRBV14

CDR3: ASSIGGTGQETQY
J: TRBJ2-5
D: TRBD1
V: TRBV19

CDR3: ASSYSIGQPQH
J: TRBJ1-5
D: -
V: TRBV6-5